Sequencing of this T cell receptor beta chain was carried out in a study of glioma-infiltrating T cells. Whole-study findings and limits: Above-expected tissue-blood divergence occurred in all gliomas, most in low-grade ones.

Germline V lookup: CDR1 MNHNS, CDR2 SASEGT. J lost 2 bases, V lost 5 bases, and 5 bases had no gene match. The CDR3 covers 14 residues. This clonotype came up a few times. Antigen unknown. The iRepertoire nested amplicon-rescue multiplex PCR amplified TCR alpha and beta CDR3s from RNA. Input was about 100-450 ng of tissue mRNA or PBMC total RNA. Using its own MiXCR run on the multiplex PCR reads, TCRdb lists one record per CDR3 protein. The repertoire consists of around 120,000 distinct CDR3 sequences, with around a quarter occurring once and the leading ten covering under 35%. The chain employs TRBV6-1 and TRBJ1-1, with 7 bases that match TRBD1. This TCR derives from a human donor with low-grade glioma or glioblastoma, undergoing nonglioma brain surgery, or in good health (not recorded which). Sequencing was done on a sample of glioma tissue, nonneoplastic brain tissue, or PBMCs (not recorded which). CDR3 sequence (DNA): TGTGCCAGCAGTATGGGACAGACTAACACTGAAGCTTTCTTT. Amino acids: CASSMGQTNTEAFF.